This T cell receptor beta chain was sequenced for a study of CD8 T cells in Susac syndrome. Points from the study as a whole: An acknowledgment was made by the study that its TCR sequencing and HLA analysis involved relatively few individuals.

Looked up from germline, CDR1 is MDHEN and CDR2 is SYDVKM. The CDR3 is 16 amino acids. The V gene end was trimmed by 7 bases and the J gene end by 7 bases; junction bases not matched to a gene: 16. Roughly 0.45 to 1 ug RNA was reverse transcribed with random hexamers. MiXCR, run by TCRdb on the immunoSEQ multiplex PCR reads, gives a single entry per CDR3 protein. This table holds around 180,000 distinct CDR3 sequences, around 95% found once. The authors sequenced TCR beta from blood CD8+ and CD4+ T cells. Turning to this clonotype: Its specificity is unknown.

The specimen sequenced was CD4+ T cells from PBMCs. This receptor was taken from a human donor with multiple sclerosis. The chain uses TRBV28 and TRBJ2-1; TRBD1 aligns across 7 bases. The CDR3 bases are TGTGCCAGCACCGATCTTTCCCTACAGGGGTGGAATGAGCAGTTCTTC. The encoded protein is CASTDLSLQGWNEQFF.